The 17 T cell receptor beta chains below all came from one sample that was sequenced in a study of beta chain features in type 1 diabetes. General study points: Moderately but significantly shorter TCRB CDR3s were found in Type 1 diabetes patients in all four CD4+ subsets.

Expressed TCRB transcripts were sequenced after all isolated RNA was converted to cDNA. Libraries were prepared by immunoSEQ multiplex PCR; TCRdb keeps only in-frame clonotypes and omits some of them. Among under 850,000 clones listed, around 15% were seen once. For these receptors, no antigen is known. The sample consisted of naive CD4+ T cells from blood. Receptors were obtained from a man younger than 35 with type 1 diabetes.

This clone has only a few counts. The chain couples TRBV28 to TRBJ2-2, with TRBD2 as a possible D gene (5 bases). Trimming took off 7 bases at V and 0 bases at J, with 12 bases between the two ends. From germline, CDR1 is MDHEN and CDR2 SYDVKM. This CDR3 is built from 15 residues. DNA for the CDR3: TGTGCCAGCATCCGAGGGCATTCGAACACCGGGGAGCTGTTTTTT. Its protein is CASIRGHSNTGELFF.

CDR3 protein: CASSPYYGYTF. CDR3 DNA: TGTGCCAGCAGCCCCTACTATGGCTACACCTTC. The V call is TRBV14, the J call TRBJ1-2; D unclear. The CDR3 spans 11 residues. The V end was cut by 4 bases, the J end by 3 bases, with 3 bases between. Germline V CDR1 and CDR2: SGHDN, FVKESK.

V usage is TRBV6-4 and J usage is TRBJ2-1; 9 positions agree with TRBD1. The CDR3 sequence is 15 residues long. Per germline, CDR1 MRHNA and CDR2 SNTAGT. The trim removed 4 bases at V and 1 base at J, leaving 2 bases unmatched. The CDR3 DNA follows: TGTGCCAGCAGTGGACAGGGGGGGTCCTACAATGAGCAGTTCTTC. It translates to CASSGQGGSYNEQFF.

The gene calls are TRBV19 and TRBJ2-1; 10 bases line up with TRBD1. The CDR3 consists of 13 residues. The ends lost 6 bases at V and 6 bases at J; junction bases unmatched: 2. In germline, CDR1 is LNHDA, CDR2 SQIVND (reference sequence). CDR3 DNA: TGTGCCAGTAGAGGGACAGGGGTCAATGAGCAGTTCTTC. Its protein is CASRGTGVNEQFF.

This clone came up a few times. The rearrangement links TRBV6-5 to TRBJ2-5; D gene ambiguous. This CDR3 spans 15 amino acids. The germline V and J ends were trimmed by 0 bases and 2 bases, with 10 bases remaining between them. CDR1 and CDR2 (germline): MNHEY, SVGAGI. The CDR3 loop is CASSYSKGIQETQYF. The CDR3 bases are TGTGCCAGCAGTTACTCGAAAGGCATACAAGAGACCCAGTACTTC.

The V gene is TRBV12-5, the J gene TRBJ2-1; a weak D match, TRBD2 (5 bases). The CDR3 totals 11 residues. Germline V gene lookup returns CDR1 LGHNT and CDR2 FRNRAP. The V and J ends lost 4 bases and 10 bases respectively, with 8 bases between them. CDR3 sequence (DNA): TGTGCTAGTGGTTCTCGAGGGGAGCAGTTCTTC. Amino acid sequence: CASGSRGEQFF. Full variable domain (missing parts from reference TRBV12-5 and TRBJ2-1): DARVTQTPRHKVTEMGQEVTMRCQPILGHNTVFWYRQTMMQGLELLAYFRNRAPLDDSGMPKDRFSAEMPDATLATLKIQPSEPRDSAVYFCASGSRGEQFFGPGTRLTVL.

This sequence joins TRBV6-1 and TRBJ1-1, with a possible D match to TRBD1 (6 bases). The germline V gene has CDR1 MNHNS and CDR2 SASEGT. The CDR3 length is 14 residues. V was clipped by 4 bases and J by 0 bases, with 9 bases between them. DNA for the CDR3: TGTGCCAGCAGTGGAGACAGGTTGAACACTGAAGCTTTCTTT. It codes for CASSGDRLNTEAFF.

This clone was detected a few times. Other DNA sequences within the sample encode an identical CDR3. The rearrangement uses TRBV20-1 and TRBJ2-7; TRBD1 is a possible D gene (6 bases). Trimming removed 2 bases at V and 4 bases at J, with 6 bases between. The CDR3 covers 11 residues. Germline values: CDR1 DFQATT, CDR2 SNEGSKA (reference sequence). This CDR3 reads CSARQGYEQYF. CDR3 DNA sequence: TGCAGTGCTAGACAGGGGTACGAGCAGTACTTC.

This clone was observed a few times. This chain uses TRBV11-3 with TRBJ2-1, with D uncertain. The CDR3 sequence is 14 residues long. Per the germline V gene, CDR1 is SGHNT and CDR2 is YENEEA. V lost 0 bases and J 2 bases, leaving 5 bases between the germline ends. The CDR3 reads CASSLDGAYNEQFF. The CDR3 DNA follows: TGTGCCAGCAGCTTAGATGGTGCCTACAATGAGCAGTTCTTC.

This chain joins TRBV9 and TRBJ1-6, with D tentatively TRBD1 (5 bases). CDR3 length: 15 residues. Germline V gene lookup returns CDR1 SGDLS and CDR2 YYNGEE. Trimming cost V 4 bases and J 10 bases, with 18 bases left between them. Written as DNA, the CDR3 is TGTGCCAGCAGCCCCTCCCAGGGAGGGTACTCACCCCTCCACTTT. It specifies CASSPSQGGYSPLHF.

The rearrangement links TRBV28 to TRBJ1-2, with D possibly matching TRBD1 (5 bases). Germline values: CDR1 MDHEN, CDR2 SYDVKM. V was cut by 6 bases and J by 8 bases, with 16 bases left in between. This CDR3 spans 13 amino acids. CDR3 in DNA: TGTGCCAGCAGCCCGGGGACGCTTCGGGGCTACACCTTC. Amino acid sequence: CASSPGTLRGYTF.

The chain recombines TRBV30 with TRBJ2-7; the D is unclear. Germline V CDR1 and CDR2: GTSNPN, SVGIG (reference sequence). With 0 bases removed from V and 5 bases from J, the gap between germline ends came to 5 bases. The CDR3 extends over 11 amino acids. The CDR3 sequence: CAWSVGHEQYF. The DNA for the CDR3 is TGTGCCTGGAGTGTAGGACACGAGCAGTACTTC.

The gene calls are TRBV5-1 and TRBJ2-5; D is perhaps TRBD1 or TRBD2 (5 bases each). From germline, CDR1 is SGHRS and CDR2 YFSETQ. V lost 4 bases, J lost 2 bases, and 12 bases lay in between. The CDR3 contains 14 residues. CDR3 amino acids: CASSRRDGQETQYF. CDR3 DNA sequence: TGCGCCAGCAGCCGCCGGGACGGACAAGAGACCCAGTACTTC. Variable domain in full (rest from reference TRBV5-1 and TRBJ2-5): KAGVTQTPRYLIKTRGQQVTLSCSPISGHRSVSWYQQTPGQGLQFLFEYFSETQRNKGNFPGRFSGRQFSNSRSEMNVSTLELGDSALYLCASSRRDGQETQYFGPGTRLLVL.

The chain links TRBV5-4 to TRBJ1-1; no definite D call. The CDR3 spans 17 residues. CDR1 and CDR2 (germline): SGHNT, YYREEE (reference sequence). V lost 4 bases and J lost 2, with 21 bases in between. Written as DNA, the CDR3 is TGTGCCAGCAGCGCAGACTCCCCACTGAACAGAAACACTGAAGCTTTCTTT. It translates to CASSADSPLNRNTEAFF.

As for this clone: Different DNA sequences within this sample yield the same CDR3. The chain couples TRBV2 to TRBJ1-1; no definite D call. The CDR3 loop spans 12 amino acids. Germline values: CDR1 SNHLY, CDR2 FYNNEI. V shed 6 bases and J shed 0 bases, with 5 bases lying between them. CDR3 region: CASSVMNTEAFF. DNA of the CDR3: TGTGCCAGCAGCGTTATGAACACTGAAGCTTTCTTT.

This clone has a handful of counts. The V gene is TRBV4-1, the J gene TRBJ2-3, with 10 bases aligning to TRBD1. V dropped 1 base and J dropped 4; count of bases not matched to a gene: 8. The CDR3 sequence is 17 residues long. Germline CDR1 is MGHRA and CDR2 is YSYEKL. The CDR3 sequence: CASSQVGTGEGPDTQYF. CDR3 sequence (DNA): TGCGCCAGCAGCCAAGTTGGGACAGGGGAGGGCCCAGATACGCAGTATTTT.

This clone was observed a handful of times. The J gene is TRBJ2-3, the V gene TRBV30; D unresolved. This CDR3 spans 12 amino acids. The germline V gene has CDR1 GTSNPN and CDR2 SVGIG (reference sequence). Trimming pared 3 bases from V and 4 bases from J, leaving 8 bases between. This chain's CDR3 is CAWRGTPDTQYF. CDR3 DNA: TGTGCCTGGAGAGGAACCCCAGATACGCAGTATTTT.